This TCR beta chain was sequenced in a study of T cell responses to AZD1222 COVID-19 vaccine. With respect to this clone: Its antigen is not identified.

Findings of the study overall: It should be noted that donors were predominantly white British and more often female, and clonal diversity was possibly underestimated. When two AZD1222 doses had been given, Spike-specific TCR breadth and depth rose. None of the repertoires were sampled until the peak T cell response had passed.

Some clones are missing from TCRdb's copy, which holds only in-frame ones; the method was immunoSEQ multiplex PCR. The sample shows around 180,000 clones, approximately 92% of them seen only once. The sequence was obtained from an adult in good health. The starting material was peripheral blood, obtained on day 0 of AZD1222 vaccination.

The DNA for the CDR3 is TGTGCCAGCACCGAGGGACTAAGAGAGACCCAGTACTTC. Translating gives CASTEGLRETQYF. The chain combines TRBV7-2 with TRBJ2-5; 7 bases match TRBD2. This CDR3 has 13 residues. Per germline, CDR1 SGHTA and CDR2 FQGNSA. The trim removed 7 bases at V and 4 bases at J, leaving 6 bases unmatched.